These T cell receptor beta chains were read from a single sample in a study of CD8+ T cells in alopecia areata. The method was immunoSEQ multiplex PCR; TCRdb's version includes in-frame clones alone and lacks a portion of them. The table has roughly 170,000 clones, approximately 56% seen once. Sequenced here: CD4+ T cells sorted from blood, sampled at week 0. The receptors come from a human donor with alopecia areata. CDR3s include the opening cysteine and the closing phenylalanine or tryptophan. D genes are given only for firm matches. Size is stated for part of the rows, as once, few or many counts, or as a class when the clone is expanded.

TGTGCCAGCAGCAATCCGGGACAACAAACCCAGTACTTC CASSNPGQQTQYF TRBJ2-5 . . TRBV7-3
TGTGCCAGCAGCCAGACGGCGGGGGGGTTCAAGACCCAGTACTTC CASSQTAGGFKTQYF TRBJ2-5 . TRBD2 TRBV14
TGTGCCTGGAGTGCCAGGGTTAATTTGGACTATGGCTACACCTTC CAWSARVNLDYGYTF TRBJ1-2 . . TRBV30
TGTGCCTGGAGTGTACTGATCTCCCAATTGAACACCGGGGAGCTGTTTTTT CAWSVLISQLNTGELFF TRBJ2-2 few . TRBV30
TGTGCCAGCTCAGGGACAGGGCCTGAAGCTTTCTTT CASSGTGPEAFF TRBJ1-1 few TRBD1 TRBV18
TGTGCCAGCAGTCCCTATAGCCGCACAGATACGCAGTATTTT CASSPYSRTDTQYF TRBJ2-3 . . TRBV14
TGTGCCAGCAGCTTCGGGGGAGACAGGGGTCGCGGGACCCAGTACTTC CASSFGGDRGRGTQYF TRBJ2-5 . TRBD1 TRBV11-2
TGCAGCGTTGCGAGAGGGATAGCGGGCAGCACAGATACGCAGTATTTT CSVARGIAGSTDTQYF TRBJ2-3 . TRBD2 TRBV29-1
TGCAGCGCCCCGCTCGGCGGTGGGACAGGGGAAGTGGAGACCCAGTACTTC CSAPLGGGTGEVETQYF TRBJ2-5 few TRBD1 TRBV29-1
TGCGCCAGCAGCCACCTTGGAGGGGTGAACACTGAAGCTTTCTTT CASSHLGGVNTEAFF TRBJ1-1 few . TRBV4-1
TGCAGCGTTTGGAGTGGTGAGACCCAGTACTTC CSVWSGETQYF TRBJ2-5 . . TRBV29-1
TGTGCCAGCAGTGTGTTGGGTGACCAAGAGACCCAGTACTTC CASSVLGDQETQYF TRBJ2-5 few . TRBV2
TGTGCCTGGAGCCCCACCTTTGGGCTCAATGAGCAGTTCTTC CAWSPTFGLNEQFF TRBJ2-1 . . TRBV30
TGTGCCAGCAGCCGGGACTCAGGGGATTACGGCTACACCTTC CASSRDSGDYGYTF TRBJ1-2 . . TRBV5-6
TGTGCCAGCAGCTTATCTACTGGGGCCAACGTCCTGACTTTC CASSLSTGANVLTF TRBJ2-6 . . TRBV7-3
TGCGCCAGCGACAGGGTCTTCACAGATACGCAGTATTTT CASDRVFTDTQYF TRBJ2-3 once TRBD1 TRBV10-2
TGTGCCTGGACCATGGGGACAGGGGCTGGAAACACCATATATTTT CAWTMGTGAGNTIYF TRBJ1-3 . TRBD1 TRBV30
TGTGCCAGCAGCTTAGGCTCGGGGGCAACAGCCTATGGCTACACCTTC CASSLGSGATAYGYTF TRBJ1-2 . . TRBV7-9
TGTGCCAGCAGCTTAGAGCGACAATCCGGCTATGGCTACACCTTC CASSLERQSGYGYTF TRBJ1-2 . . TRBV7-2
TGCAGCGTTGAAATAGCGGGGGGCCGGGATACGCAGTATTTT CSVEIAGGRDTQYF TRBJ2-3 . TRBD2 TRBV29-1
TGTGCCAGCAGTACCGGGACTAGCGGGCCCTCGTGGAAGTTCTTC CASSTGTSGPSWKFF TRBJ2-1 . TRBD2 TRBV2
TGCAGCGTTGGGCTCCGACGACAAAACACTGAAGCTTTCTTT CSVGLRRQNTEAFF TRBJ1-1 . . TRBV29-1
TGCAGTGGCCTGCTGGGAGATACGCAGTATTTT CSGLLGDTQYF TRBJ2-3 . . TRBV20-1
TGTGCCAGCAGCTTACAACGGACTAGCGGGGCCTACAATGAGCAGTTCTTC CASSLQRTSGAYNEQFF TRBJ2-1 few TRBD2 TRBV7-9
TGTGCCAGCACCTCGGACCAAGGCTACGAGCAGTACTTC CASTSDQGYEQYF TRBJ2-7 few . TRBV6-5
TGTGCCAGCAGCTTAGGATTCGGACGCGCTGAAGCTTTCTTT CASSLGFGRAEAFF TRBJ1-1 . . TRBV11-2
TGCAGCGTCGCGATAGGTGGCACTGAAGCTTTCTTT CSVAIGGTEAFF TRBJ1-1 few . TRBV29-1
TGCGCCAGCGCCCCTAGAGTGGACTACTACGAGCAGTACTTC CASAPRVDYYEQYF TRBJ2-7 . . TRBV5-1
TGTGCCAGCAGCCTAAAACGGAGCACTGAAGCTTTCTTT CASSLKRSTEAFF TRBJ1-1 few . TRBV7-8
TGTGCCAGCAGCGGGGACACTAGCAATCAGCCCCAGCATTTT CASSGDTSNQPQHF TRBJ1-5 . . TRBV25-1
TGTGCCAGCAGCCTCGCTCCCGGGACAGGGAATGAAAAACTGTTTTTT CASSLAPGTGNEKLFF TRBJ1-4 . TRBD1 TRBV7-2
TGTGCCTGGAGTGTAATGTTTTCCTACACCTTC CAWSVMFSYTF TRBJ1-2 . . TRBV30
TGTGCCAGCAGCCCCGGGCATGGGGGCTACGAGCAGTACTTC CASSPGHGGYEQYF TRBJ2-7 . . TRBV7-3
TGCAGCGTTGCGGGCGGCGGCAATCAGCCCCAGCATTTT CSVAGGGNQPQHF TRBJ1-5 . . TRBV29-1
TGTGCCAGCAAGCGGGGTTCTGGCAATGAGCAGTTCTTC CASKRGSGNEQFF TRBJ2-1 . TRBD2 TRBV6-5
TGTGCCAGCAGCTTGATTGACAGTCGCGACGAGACCCAGTACTTC CASSLIDSRDETQYF TRBJ2-5 . . TRBV5-6
TGTGCCAGCAGCTTAGCGAGTGGCAGGGATGAGCAGTACTTC CASSLASGRDEQYF TRBJ2-7 few . TRBV7-9
TGTGCCAGCAGCTTAGGTCACGCTGGGGCCAACGTCCTGACTTTC CASSLGHAGANVLTF TRBJ2-6 . . TRBV7-2
TGTGCCTGGAGCTGGGGTTATTATGGCTACACCTTC CAWSWGYYGYTF TRBJ1-2 . . TRBV30
TGTGCCAGCAGTCATGGGACTACTCGATCCTACGAGCAGTACTTC CASSHGTTRSYEQYF TRBJ2-7 . TRBD2 TRBV6-1
TGTGCCAGCAGTCCTCGGACAGGAGGGCCCTATGGCTACACCTTC CASSPRTGGPYGYTF TRBJ1-2 . TRBD1 TRBV25-1
TGTGCCAGCAGCTTTACGACAGGGCAGTCGGATGGCTACACCTTC CASSFTTGQSDGYTF TRBJ1-2 few TRBD1 TRBV7-9
TGTGCCAGCACAGGACAGGGAGGAGGAGGGACTGAAGCTTTCTTT CASTGQGGGGTEAFF TRBJ1-1 . TRBD1 TRBV11-3
TGTGCCAGCACCGGAATCGGGACAGGGAACACTGAAGCTTTCTTT CASTGIGTGNTEAFF TRBJ1-1 . TRBD1 TRBV6-5
TGTGCCAGCAGCCAAGCCGGGACCCCAAGGGCTATTCAGTACTTC CASSQAGTPRAIQYF TRBJ2-4 few . TRBV14
TGTGCCACCGGAACGGGCGGTGAGACCCAGTACTTC CATGTGGETQYF TRBJ2-5 . . TRBV6-5
TGTGCCAGCAGCTCCATTCGAGGCACAGATACGCAGTATTTT CASSSIRGTDTQYF TRBJ2-3 . . TRBV5-6
TGTGCCAGCAGCCAGCTCACCGGAGGGTCTGGGGCCAACGTCCTGACTTTC CASSQLTGGSGANVLTF TRBJ2-6 . . TRBV4-2
TGTGCCAGCAAGGTCTCAGATACGCAGTATTTT CASKVSDTQYF TRBJ2-3 once . TRBV13
TGTGCCAGCAGTCGCGACAGGGGATATGGCTACACCTTC CASSRDRGYGYTF TRBJ1-2 . TRBD1 TRBV27
TGCAGTGCTAGACTGAGAACTGAAGCTTTCTTT CSARLRTEAFF TRBJ1-1 few . TRBV20-1
TGCGCCAGCAGCTTGGGACAGGGGCAGGAGACCCAGTACTTC CASSLGQGQETQYF TRBJ2-5 . TRBD1 TRBV5-1
TGTGCCAGCTCACCCGGGACAGGGTATGGCTACACCTTC CASSPGTGYGYTF TRBJ1-2 . TRBD1 TRBV18
TGTGCCTGGACGTGGGGGGGGACAACTAATGAAAAACTGTTTTTT CAWTWGGTTNEKLFF TRBJ1-4 . . TRBV30
TGCGCCAGCAGCCTACAGGGAAGTGAGCAGTTCTTC CASSLQGSEQFF TRBJ2-1 . . TRBV5-1